This T cell receptor beta chain was identified during a study of CD8+ T cells in alopecia areata. Study results and caveats: Patients shared TCRs less clearly than mice did, possibly for HLA-related reasons.

Worth noting for this clone: Its antigen is unknown.

As for treatment: oral pan-JAK inhibitor, 5-10 mg twice daily. Extracted RNA was reverse transcribed, and the resulting cDNA served as sequencing template. Assay used: immunoSEQ multiplex PCR; TCRdb lists only in-frame clones, some missing. This sample has approximately 180,000 clones, with about 53% found just once. This sample comprised CD8+ T cells sorted from blood, obtained at week 24, from a patient treated with tofacitinib. The source of this sequence is a human donor with alopecia areata.

In DNA, the CDR3 is TGCAGCGCGACGGACGCCACAGGAAACTATGGCTACACCTTC. Residues: CSATDATGNYGYTF. The chain recombines TRBV29-1 with TRBJ1-2; perhaps TRBD1 as D (5 bases). This CDR3 is built from 14 residues. Trimming stripped 7 bases from V and 2 bases from J, with 17 bases between. CDR1 and CDR2 from the germline V gene are SQVTM and ANQGSEA.